Only a few counts were recorded for the clone carrying this T cell receptor beta chain. The antigen is not known. Germline loops: CDR1 SGHTA, CDR2 FQGTGA. The CDR3 has 15 amino acids. V lost 2 bases and J lost 5; bases outside the gene matches: 5. Each donor was a healthy Caucasian. TCRdb reanalysed the 5' RACE reads using MiXCR and keeps one entry per CDR3 protein. This sample yields around 680,000 distinct CDR3 sequences, of which over 8.5% are seen a single time; around 0.98% belongs to the top ten. These data originate in a study of identical twins. Overall study results and limits: Zero-insertion analyses could be partly confounded by invariant MAIT and iNKT cells. Within cord blood, abundant beta clonotypes carried fewer insertions, but memory repertoires showed no such trend.

These data also formed part of another study, on yellow fever vaccine responses in identical twins.

V and J are TRBV7-3 and TRBJ2-1; 8 bases line up with TRBD2. The specimen sequenced was PBMCs. This clonotype was sampled from a woman aged 18-35 years in good health. The CDR3 coding sequence is TGTGCCAGCAGCTTAGAGACTAGCGCCAACAATGAGCAGTTCTTC. It specifies CASSLETSANNEQFF.